Detailed here is one T cell receptor beta chain. As yet, its antigen is unknown. Only in-frame clones appear in the TCRdb table, and some are missing; sequencing was by immunoSEQ multiplex PCR. The table has about 82,000 clones, 75% to 90% seen once. There are 11 residues in the CDR3. The ends were cut back, 4 bases at V and 7 bases at J, with 10 bases in the middle. Germline loops: CDR1 GTSNPN, CDR2 SVGIG (reference sequence). These data originate in a study of memory CD4+ T cells and cytomegalovirus serostatus. General study results and limits: The CMV-associated TCR signature appears largely within the CD4+ memory repertoire.

The sort gate was single viable CD3+CD4+CD8-CD45RO+ cells for memory CD4+ T cells. This receptor was obtained from an adult in good health and CMV-seronegative. The J gene is TRBJ1-2, the V gene TRBV30; D is uncertain. Sequencing was performed on memory CD4+ T cells from blood. The DNA of the CDR3 is TGTGCCTGGATGAGGGTTTCTGGCTACACCTTC. It is translated as CAWMRVSGYTF.